This TCR beta chain is from a study of PD-1 blockade in classical Hodgkin lymphoma. V gave up 1 base and J gave up 4 bases, with 2 bases separating them. The length of the CDR3 is 12 residues. CDR1 is SGHAT and CDR2 is FQNNGV in the germline V gene. Every patient was affected by relapse after autologous stem cell transplantation, while exposure to brentuximab vedotin was not uniform. The study's findings and limits: The authors have not defined what causes the repertoire differences, possibly disease activity or prior therapy. Newly diagnosed patients reportedly had lower baseline TCR diversity than healthy donors.

Repertoires were generated with immunoSEQ multiplex PCR, while TCRdb's copy carries only in-frame clones and drops some. The table lists about 22,000 clones, around 80% of them singletons. Details on this clone: Antigen specificity is unknown.

The sequence was collected from a human donor with classical Hodgkin lymphoma. The sample was peripheral blood mononuclear cells (PBMCs), taken before the second cycle of nivolumab. The chain carries TRBV11-2 and TRBJ1-3, with D uncertain. CDR3 DNA sequence: TGTGCCAGCAGCTTAGTGGGAAACACCATATATTTT. It yields the protein CASSLVGNTIYF. The variable domain in full, with the rest retrieved from reference TRBV11-2 and TRBJ1-3, is EAGVAQSPRYKIIEKRQSVAFWCNPISGHATLYWYQQILGQGPKLLIQFQNNGVVDDSQLPKDRFSAERLKGVDSTLKIQPAKLEDSAVYLCASSLVGNTIYFGEGSWLTVV.